This is a list of T cell receptor beta chains from one sample in a study of PD-1 blockade in classical Hodgkin lymphoma. Here immunoSEQ multiplex PCR was the method, and the copy in TCRdb shows in-frame clones only, minus some. The repertoire includes some 20,000 clones, 80% of them detected once, and roughly a sixth sits in the top ten. Sequencing used peripheral blood mononuclear cells (PBMCs), obtained before the second cycle of nivolumab. The origin of the receptors is a human donor with classical Hodgkin lymphoma. CDR3s include the opening cysteine and the closing phenylalanine or tryptophan.

J gene: TRBJ1-2
V gene: TRBV21-1
CDR3 protein: CASSNVFRDAPALTF

J gene: TRBJ2-7
V gene: TRBV6-5
CDR3 protein: CASRADRGSTYEQYF

J gene: TRBJ2-5
V gene: TRBV7-6
CDR3 protein: CASSLRLAGGETQYF

J gene: TRBJ1-6
V gene: TRBV16
CDR3 protein: CASSHPDASNSPLHF

J gene: TRBJ2-1
V gene: TRBV7-2
CDR3 protein: CASSHGDRVFHEQFF

J gene: TRBJ1-1
V gene: TRBV5-4
CDR3 protein: CASSLAGAGGTEAFF

J gene: TRBJ2-7
V gene: TRBV7-2
CDR3 protein: CASSALAGSYEQYF

J gene: TRBJ2-2
V gene: TRBV5-1
CDR3 protein: CASSPTGTVTGELFF

J gene: TRBJ2-2
V gene: TRBV5-1
CDR3 protein: CASSPLGVTGELFF

J gene: TRBJ2-5
V gene: TRBV27
CDR3 protein: CASSHTPAGPEGPRETQYF

J gene: TRBJ1-2
V gene: TRBV5-5
CDR3 protein: CASSFAKGRLDYGYTF

J gene: TRBJ1-1
V gene: TRBV6-5
CDR3 protein: CASSESGHDTEAFF

J gene: TRBJ2-6
V gene: TRBV5-8
CDR3 protein: CASSGLDGISSGANVLTF

J gene: TRBJ1-1
V gene: TRBV6-4
CDR3 protein: CASSVEVNTEAFF

J gene: TRBJ1-4
V gene: TRBV7-9
CDR3 protein: CASSLGAGVREKLFF

J gene: TRBJ1-6
V gene: TRBV10-3
CDR3 protein: CAISRQGTESPLHF

J gene: TRBJ2-2
V gene: TRBV28
CDR3 protein: CASRAYRESWELFF

J gene: TRBJ2-6
V gene: TRBV28
CDR3 protein: CASSRRSYSGANVLTF

J gene: TRBJ1-1
V gene: TRBV14
CDR3 protein: CASSPRSERLRGLAFF

J gene: TRBJ1-2
V gene: TRBV9
CDR3 protein: CASSVVAGGDYGYTF

J gene: TRBJ2-1
V gene: TRBV5-1
CDR3 protein: CASSRGNLRAQLDEQFF

J gene: TRBJ2-2
V gene: TRBV10-3
CDR3 protein: CASSDRAAGELFF

J gene: TRBJ1-3
V gene: TRBV7-9
CDR3 protein: CASSLVSLGARNTIYF

J gene: TRBJ2-1
V gene: TRBV9
CDR3 protein: CASSAATSGRGVRNEQFF

J gene: TRBJ1-1
V gene: TRBV5-1
CDR3 protein: CASSLQGRETEAFF

J gene: TRBJ1-1
V gene: TRBV2
CDR3 protein: CASSLGGNFAEAFF

J gene: TRBJ1-2
V gene: TRBV6-1
CDR3 protein: CASSVPRTGSIYGYTF

J gene: TRBJ2-1
V gene: TRBV2
CDR3 protein: CASSDGPHEQFF

J gene: TRBJ2-3
V gene: TRBV6-5
CDR3 protein: CASSWVAGITDTQYF

J gene: TRBJ1-1
V gene: TRBV18
CDR3 protein: CASSPLTDPNTEAFF

J gene: TRBJ1-4
V gene: TRBV27
CDR3 protein: CASSFHRTNEKLFF

J gene: TRBJ1-1
V gene: TRBV9
CDR3 protein: CASSFGTDTEAFF

J gene: TRBJ1-5
V gene: TRBV2
CDR3 protein: CASSDTASNQPQHF

J gene: TRBJ2-3
V gene: TRBV7-8
CDR3 protein: CASSYSRGRHTDTQYF

J gene: TRBJ2-1
V gene: TRBV7-9
CDR3 protein: CASGTGTVDEQFF

J gene: TRBJ1-1
V gene: TRBV5-1
CDR3 protein: CASSPGQRPPEAFF

J gene: TRBJ1-2
V gene: TRBV6-5
CDR3 protein: CASSKGENLYGYTF

J gene: TRBJ1-5
V gene: TRBV11-2
CDR3 protein: CASSLGQGEPQHF

J gene: TRBJ2-2
V gene: TRBV6-4
CDR3 protein: CASRDGTSGMAGELFF

J gene: TRBJ1-2
V gene: TRBV5-5
CDR3 protein: CASSLDLGAYYGYTF

J gene: TRBJ1-5
V gene: TRBV28
CDR3 protein: CASSLQGRVQPQHF